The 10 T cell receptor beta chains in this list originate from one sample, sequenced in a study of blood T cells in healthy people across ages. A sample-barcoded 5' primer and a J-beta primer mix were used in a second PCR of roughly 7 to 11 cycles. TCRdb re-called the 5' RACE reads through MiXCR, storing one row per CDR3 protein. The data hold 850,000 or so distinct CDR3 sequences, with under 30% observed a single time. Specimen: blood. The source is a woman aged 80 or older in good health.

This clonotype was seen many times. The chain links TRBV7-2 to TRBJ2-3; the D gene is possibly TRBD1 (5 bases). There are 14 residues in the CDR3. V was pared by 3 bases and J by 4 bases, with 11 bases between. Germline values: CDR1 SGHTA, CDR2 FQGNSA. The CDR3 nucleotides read TGTGCCAGCAGCTTTTCGGACACGGCAGATACGCAGTATTTT. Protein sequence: CASSFSDTADTQYF. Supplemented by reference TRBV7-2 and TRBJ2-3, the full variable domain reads GAGVSQSPSNKVTEKGKDVELRCDPISGHTALYWYRQSLGQGLEFLIYFQGNSAPDKSGLPSDRFSAERTGGSVSTLTIQRTQQEDSAVYLCASSFSDTADTQYFGPGTRLTVL.

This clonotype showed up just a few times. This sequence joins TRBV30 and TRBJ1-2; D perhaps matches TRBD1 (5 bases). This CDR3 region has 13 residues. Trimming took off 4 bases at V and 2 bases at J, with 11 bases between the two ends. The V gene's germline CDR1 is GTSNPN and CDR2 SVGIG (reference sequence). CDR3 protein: CAWTGLGNYGYTF. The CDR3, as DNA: TGTGCCTGGACGGGGCTGGGAAACTATGGCTACACCTTC. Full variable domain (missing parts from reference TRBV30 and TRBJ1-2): SQTIHQWPATLVQPVGSPLSLECTVEGTSNPNLYWYRQAAGRGLQLLFYSVGIGQISSEVPQNLSASRPQDRQFILSSKKLLLSDSGFYLCAWTGLGNYGYTFGSGTRLTVV.

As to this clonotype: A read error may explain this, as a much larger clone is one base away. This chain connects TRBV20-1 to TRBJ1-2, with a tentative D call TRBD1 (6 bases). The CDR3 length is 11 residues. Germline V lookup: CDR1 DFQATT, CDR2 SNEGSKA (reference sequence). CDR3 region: CRASQGHGYTF. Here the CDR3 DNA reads TGCAGGGCTAGTCAGGGGCATGGCTACACCTTC.

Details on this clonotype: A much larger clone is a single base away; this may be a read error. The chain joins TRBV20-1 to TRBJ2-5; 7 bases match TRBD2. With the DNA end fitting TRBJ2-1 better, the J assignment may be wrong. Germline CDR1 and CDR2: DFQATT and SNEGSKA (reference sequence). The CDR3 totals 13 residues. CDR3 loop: CSARVGGEETQFF. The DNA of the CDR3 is TGCAGTGCTAGAGTTGGGGGGGAAGAGACCCAGTTCTTC.

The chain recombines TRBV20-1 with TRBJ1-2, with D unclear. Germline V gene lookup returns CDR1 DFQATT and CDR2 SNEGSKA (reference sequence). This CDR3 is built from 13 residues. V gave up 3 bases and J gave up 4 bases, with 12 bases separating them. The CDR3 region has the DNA TGCAGTGCTAGCGTCCAGCTGATCTATGGCTACACCTTC. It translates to CSASVQLIYGYTF.

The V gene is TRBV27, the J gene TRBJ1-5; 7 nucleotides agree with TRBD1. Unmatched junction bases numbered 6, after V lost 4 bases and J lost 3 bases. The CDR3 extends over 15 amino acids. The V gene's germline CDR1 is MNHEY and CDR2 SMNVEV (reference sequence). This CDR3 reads CASSSRGQPNQPQHF. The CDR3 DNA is TGTGCCAGCAGTTCACGGGGACAGCCCAATCAGCCCCAGCATTTT.

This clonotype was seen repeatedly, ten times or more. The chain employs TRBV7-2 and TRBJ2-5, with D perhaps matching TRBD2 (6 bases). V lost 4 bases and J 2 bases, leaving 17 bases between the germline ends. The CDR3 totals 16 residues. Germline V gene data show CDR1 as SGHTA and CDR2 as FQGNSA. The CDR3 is CASSYVERVPQETQYF. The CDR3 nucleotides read TGTGCCAGCAGCTACGTAGAGCGGGTTCCACAAGAGACCCAGTACTTC.

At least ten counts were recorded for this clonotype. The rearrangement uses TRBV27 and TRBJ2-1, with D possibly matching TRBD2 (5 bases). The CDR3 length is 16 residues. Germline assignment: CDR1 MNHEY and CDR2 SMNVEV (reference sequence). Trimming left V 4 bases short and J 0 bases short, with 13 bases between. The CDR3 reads CASSSLGVSSYNEQFF. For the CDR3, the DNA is TGTGCCAGCAGTTCGCTCGGGGTGAGCTCCTACAATGAGCAGTTCTTC.

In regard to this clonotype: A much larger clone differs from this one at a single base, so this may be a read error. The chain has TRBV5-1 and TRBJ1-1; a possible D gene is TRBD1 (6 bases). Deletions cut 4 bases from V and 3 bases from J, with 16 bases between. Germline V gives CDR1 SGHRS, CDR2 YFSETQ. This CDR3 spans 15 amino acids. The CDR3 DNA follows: TGCGCCAGCAGCGTAACCGCTGAGGGGGACACTGAAGCTTTCTTT. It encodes CASSVTAEGDTEAFF.

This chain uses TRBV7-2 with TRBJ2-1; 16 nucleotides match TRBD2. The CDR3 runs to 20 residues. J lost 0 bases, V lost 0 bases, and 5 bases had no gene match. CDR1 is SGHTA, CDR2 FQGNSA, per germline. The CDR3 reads CASSLAGTSGGGSSYNEQFF. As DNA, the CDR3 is TGTGCCAGCAGCTTAGCCGGGACTAGCGGGGGGGGAAGCTCCTACAATGAGCAGTTCTTC.